This is a list of T cell receptor beta chains from one sample in a study of blood T cells in healthy people across ages. TCRdb reprocessed the 5' RACE reads with MiXCR, giving one entry per CDR3 protein. The sample holds approximately 700,000 distinct CDR3 sequences, approximately 29% seen once. The sample taken for sequencing was blood. The receptors were gathered from a woman aged 80 or over in good health. The conserved cysteine and the conserved F or W are not part of the CDR3 here. A D gene is named only where the DNA matches it firmly. Size is stated for part of the rows, as once, few or many counts, or as a class when the clone is expanded.

CDR3aa: ASSLGPGLGNQPQH
d_gene: .
j_gene: TRBJ1-5
abundance: .
v_gene: TRBV7-6

CDR3aa: ASSLDSPQGTQY
d_gene: .
j_gene: TRBJ2-5
abundance: many
v_gene: TRBV5-1

CDR3aa: ASSLLGSGNEQF
d_gene: .
j_gene: TRBJ2-1
abundance: many
v_gene: TRBV5-1

CDR3aa: ASSQRDNRVTQY
d_gene: .
j_gene: TRBJ2-3
abundance: .
v_gene: TRBV6-5

CDR3aa: ASRMDNGETQY
d_gene: .
j_gene: TRBJ2-5
abundance: many
v_gene: TRBV2

CDR3aa: ASSVNEKLF
d_gene: .
j_gene: TRBJ1-4
abundance: few
v_gene: TRBV2

CDR3aa: ATGEETQY
d_gene: .
j_gene: TRBJ2-5
abundance: many
v_gene: TRBV19

CDR3aa: SAREYSGQGPISDEQY
d_gene: TRBD1
j_gene: TRBJ2-7
abundance: .
v_gene: TRBV20-1

CDR3aa: ASSLQPAENTEAF
d_gene: .
j_gene: TRBJ1-1
abundance: .
v_gene: TRBV5-1

CDR3aa: ASSSSGLAFYNEQF
d_gene: .
j_gene: TRBJ2-1
abundance: many
v_gene: TRBV7-3

CDR3aa: ASSHPGGNQPQH
d_gene: .
j_gene: TRBJ1-5
abundance: .
v_gene: TRBV5-5

CDR3aa: ASSEVRTQGNEQF
d_gene: .
j_gene: TRBJ2-1
abundance: many
v_gene: TRBV2

CDR3aa: AISEPAGRDYGYT
d_gene: .
j_gene: TRBJ1-2
abundance: .
v_gene: TRBV10-3

CDR3aa: AWNLGGEQY
d_gene: .
j_gene: .
abundance: .
v_gene: TRBV30

CDR3aa: ASSLDGGRASNEQF
d_gene: TRBD2
j_gene: TRBJ2-1
abundance: few
v_gene: TRBV7-6

CDR3aa: ASSQDADRAVETQY
d_gene: TRBD1
j_gene: TRBJ2-5
abundance: .
v_gene: TRBV4-1

CDR3aa: SATAGTRSSEQY
d_gene: TRBD2
j_gene: TRBJ2-7
abundance: many
v_gene: TRBV20-1

CDR3aa: RAPIGSTDTQY
d_gene: .
j_gene: TRBJ2-3
abundance: .
v_gene: TRBV20-1

CDR3aa: AWSVRGELVYEQY
d_gene: TRBD2
j_gene: TRBJ2-7
abundance: .
v_gene: TRBV30

CDR3aa: SAEGASYNSPLH
d_gene: .
j_gene: TRBJ1-6
abundance: .
v_gene: TRBV20-1

CDR3aa: ASSLATRRNTDTQY
d_gene: .
j_gene: TRBJ2-3
abundance: many
v_gene: TRBV5-6

CDR3aa: SAPQGGQGGNGPQH
d_gene: TRBD1
j_gene: TRBJ1-5
abundance: .
v_gene: TRBV20-1

CDR3aa: SATDRVNRGYGYT
d_gene: TRBD1
j_gene: TRBJ1-2
abundance: .
v_gene: TRBV20-1

CDR3aa: ASSVAGDPETQY
d_gene: TRBD2
j_gene: TRBJ2-5
abundance: few
v_gene: TRBV9

CDR3aa: STRLLYLGGEF
d_gene: TRBD2
j_gene: TRBJ2-1
abundance: .
v_gene: TRBV20-1

CDR3aa: ASSWRQNADTQY
d_gene: .
j_gene: TRBJ2-3
abundance: .
v_gene: TRBV5-1

CDR3aa: ASSCGQLNSPLH
d_gene: .
j_gene: TRBJ1-6
abundance: .
v_gene: TRBV6-5

CDR3aa: ASSDAGNTEAF
d_gene: .
j_gene: TRBJ1-1
abundance: .
v_gene: TRBV2

CDR3aa: ASSPLAGNSYEQY
d_gene: TRBD2
j_gene: TRBJ2-7
abundance: .
v_gene: TRBV7-2

CDR3aa: ASKVDVGPLH
d_gene: .
j_gene: TRBJ1-6
abundance: .
v_gene: TRBV6-5

CDR3aa: ASSLKGGTQY
d_gene: .
j_gene: TRBJ2-5
abundance: many
v_gene: TRBV7-8

CDR3aa: SAKKQGAFRDTEAF
d_gene: TRBD1
j_gene: TRBJ1-1
abundance: few
v_gene: TRBV29-1

CDR3aa: SASILLAGFQETQY
d_gene: TRBD2
j_gene: TRBJ2-5
abundance: once
v_gene: TRBV20-1

CDR3aa: ASSYEYRGPYNEQF
d_gene: TRBD1
j_gene: TRBJ2-1
abundance: many
v_gene: TRBV6-2/TRBV6-3

CDR3aa: ASSLPRTGSGSQPQH
d_gene: TRBD1
j_gene: TRBJ1-5
abundance: .
v_gene: TRBV7-8

CDR3aa: SASETGNQRNEQF
d_gene: .
j_gene: TRBJ2-1
abundance: .
v_gene: TRBV20-1

CDR3aa: ASSLGTGNIQY
d_gene: TRBD1
j_gene: TRBJ2-4
abundance: many
v_gene: TRBV11-2

CDR3aa: SALAGYSNQPQH
d_gene: .
j_gene: TRBJ1-5
abundance: .
v_gene: TRBV20-1

CDR3aa: SVRLRGQVYEQY
d_gene: TRBD1
j_gene: TRBJ2-7
abundance: many
v_gene: TRBV29-1

CDR3aa: ASSSGLAGGSSYNEQF
d_gene: TRBD2
j_gene: TRBJ2-1
abundance: many
v_gene: TRBV28

CDR3aa: SANLLGQIRDTEAF
d_gene: .
j_gene: TRBJ1-1
abundance: few
v_gene: TRBV20-1

CDR3aa: SATLRGAVYEQY
d_gene: TRBD2
j_gene: .
abundance: .
v_gene: TRBV20-1

CDR3aa: ATSRGPNRKAWQPQH
d_gene: .
j_gene: TRBJ1-5
abundance: .
v_gene: TRBV15

CDR3aa: ASSLNPRVSEQY
d_gene: .
j_gene: TRBJ2-7
abundance: many
v_gene: TRBV11-2

CDR3aa: ASLPPGSGYT
d_gene: .
j_gene: TRBJ1-2
abundance: .
v_gene: TRBV18

CDR3aa: SAPRQGASYEQY
d_gene: TRBD1
j_gene: .
abundance: .
v_gene: TRBV20-1

CDR3aa: ASSLGPVYGYT
d_gene: .
j_gene: TRBJ1-2
abundance: many
v_gene: TRBV11-2

CDR3aa: SAKLTTYNEQY
d_gene: .
j_gene: .
abundance: few
v_gene: TRBV20-1

CDR3aa: ASSQAGGEGGNT
d_gene: TRBD1
j_gene: TRBJ1-2
abundance: .
v_gene: TRBV7-9

CDR3aa: ASSLFQGSDTQY
d_gene: .
j_gene: TRBJ2-3
abundance: many
v_gene: TRBV12-3/TRBV12-4

CDR3aa: ASSIGGRGGTDTQY
d_gene: .
j_gene: TRBJ2-3
abundance: few
v_gene: TRBV9

CDR3aa: SARDVGTQY
d_gene: .
j_gene: TRBJ2-5
abundance: once
v_gene: TRBV20-1

CDR3aa: ASSLRASGGLTDTQY
d_gene: TRBD2
j_gene: TRBJ2-3
abundance: many
v_gene: TRBV5-5

CDR3aa: STIQGAESYGYT
d_gene: TRBD1
j_gene: TRBJ1-2
abundance: .
v_gene: TRBV20-1

CDR3aa: AGSRTGREQY
d_gene: TRBD1
j_gene: TRBJ2-7
abundance: few
v_gene: TRBV28

CDR3aa: ASSPWTAQETQY
d_gene: .
j_gene: TRBJ2-5
abundance: many
v_gene: TRBV7-2

CDR3aa: ASSPAAGTSYEQF
d_gene: .
j_gene: TRBJ2-1
abundance: .
v_gene: TRBV18

CDR3aa: ASSSLSGSSYNEQF
d_gene: .
j_gene: TRBJ2-1
abundance: .
v_gene: TRBV12-3/TRBV12-4

CDR3aa: SAYDRGSNTEAF
d_gene: TRBD1
j_gene: TRBJ1-1
abundance: .
v_gene: TRBV20-1

CDR3aa: ASSLGLRQETQY
d_gene: .
j_gene: TRBJ2-5
abundance: many
v_gene: TRBV7-2